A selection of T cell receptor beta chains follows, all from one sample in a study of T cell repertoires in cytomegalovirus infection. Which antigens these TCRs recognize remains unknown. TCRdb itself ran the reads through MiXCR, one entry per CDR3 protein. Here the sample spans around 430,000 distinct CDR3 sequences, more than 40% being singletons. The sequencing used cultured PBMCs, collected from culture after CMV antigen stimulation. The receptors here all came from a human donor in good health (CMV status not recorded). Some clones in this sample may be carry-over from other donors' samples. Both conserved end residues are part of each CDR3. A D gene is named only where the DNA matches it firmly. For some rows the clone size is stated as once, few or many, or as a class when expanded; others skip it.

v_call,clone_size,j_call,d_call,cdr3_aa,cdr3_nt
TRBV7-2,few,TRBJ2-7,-,CASSLAWTFPYEQYF,TGTGCCAGCAGCTTAGCGTGGACTTTTCCCTACGAGCAGTACTTC
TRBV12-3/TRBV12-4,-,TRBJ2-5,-,CASSPGLHGFQWTQYF,TGTGCCAGCAGTCCGGGGCTTCATGGCTTCCAGTGGACCCAGTACTTC
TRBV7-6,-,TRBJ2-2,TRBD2,CASISGGPNTGELFF,TGTGCCAGCATAAGCGGGGGCCCCAACACCGGGGAGCTGTTTTTT
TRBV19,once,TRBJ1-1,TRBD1,CASSANRGGPAFF,TGTGCCAGTAGTGCAAACAGGGGAGGCCCAGCTTTCTTT
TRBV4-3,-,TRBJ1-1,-,CASSLDHLRRNTEAFF,TGCGCCAGCAGCCTGGACCACCTGCGGAGGAACACTGAAGCTTTCTTT
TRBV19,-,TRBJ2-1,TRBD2,CASSIELAGGAYNEQFF,TGTGCCAGTAGTATAGAACTAGCGGGGGGGGCCTACAATGAGCAGTTCTTC
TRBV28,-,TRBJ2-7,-,CASSFEYLSGYSYEEYF,TGTGCCAGCAGTTTTGAATATTTATCGGGCTACTCCTACGAGGAGTACTTT
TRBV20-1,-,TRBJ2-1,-,CSAPGLLNNEQFF,TGCAGTGCCCCGGGACTCTTAAACAATGAGCAGTTCTTC
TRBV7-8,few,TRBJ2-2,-,CASSIIPRRGANTGELFF,TGTGCCAGCAGCATAATACCTCGTAGGGGCGCGAACACCGGGGAGCTGTTTTTT
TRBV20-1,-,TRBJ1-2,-,CSAPAQNSYGYTF,TGCAGTGCTCCCGCTCAGAACAGCTATGGCTACACCTTC
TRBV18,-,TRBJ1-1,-,CASSTSQNTEAFF,TGTGCCAGCTCGACGTCTCAGAACACTGAAGCTTTCTTT
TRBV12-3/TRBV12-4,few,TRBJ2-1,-,CASSFRPLPYNEQFF,TGTGCCAGCAGTTTTCGTCCTCTACCCTACAATGAGCAGTTCTTC
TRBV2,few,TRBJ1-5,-,CASMAQSNQPQHF,TGTGCCAGCATGGCACAGTCCAATCAGCCCCAGCATTTT
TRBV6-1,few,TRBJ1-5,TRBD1,CASSVDRGQPQHF,TGTGCCAGCAGTGTGGACAGGGGTCAGCCCCAGCATTTT
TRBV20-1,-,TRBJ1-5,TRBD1,CSASETGAYNQPQHF,TGCAGTGCTAGCGAGACAGGGGCCTACAATCAGCCCCAGCATTTT
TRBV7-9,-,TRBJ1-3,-,CASSPTDHPGNTIYF,TGTGCCAGCAGTCCGACCGATCACCCTGGAAACACCATATATTTT